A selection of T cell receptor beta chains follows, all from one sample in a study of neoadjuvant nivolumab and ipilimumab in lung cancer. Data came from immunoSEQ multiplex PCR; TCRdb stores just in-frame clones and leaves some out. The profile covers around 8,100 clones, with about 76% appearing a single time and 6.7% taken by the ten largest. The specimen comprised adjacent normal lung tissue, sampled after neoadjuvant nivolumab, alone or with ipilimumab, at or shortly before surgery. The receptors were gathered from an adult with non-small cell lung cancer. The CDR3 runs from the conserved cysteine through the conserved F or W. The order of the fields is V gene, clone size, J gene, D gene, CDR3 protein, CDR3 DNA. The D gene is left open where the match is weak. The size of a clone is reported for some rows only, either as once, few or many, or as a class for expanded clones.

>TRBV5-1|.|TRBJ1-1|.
CASSVLAGLNTEAFF
TGCGCCAGCAGCGTGTTGGCGGGGCTGAACACTGAAGCTTTCTTT
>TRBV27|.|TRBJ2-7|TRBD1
CASSLLDRGNEQYF
TGTGCCAGCAGTTTACTGGACAGGGGCAACGAGCAGTACTTC
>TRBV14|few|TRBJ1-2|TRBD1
CASSLGQGVYGYTF
TGTGCCAGCAGCCTGGGACAGGGGGTCTATGGCTACACCTTC
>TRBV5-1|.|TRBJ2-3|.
CASSLGGDKEADTQYF
TGCGCCAGCAGCTTGGGGGGGGATAAAGAGGCAGATACGCAGTATTTT
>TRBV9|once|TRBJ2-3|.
CASSPTAGTDTQYF
TGTGCCAGCAGCCCCACAGCGGGCACAGATACGCAGTATTTT
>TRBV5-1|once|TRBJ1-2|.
CASSSGEKYGYTF
TGCGCCAGCAGCTCAGGGGAGAAATATGGCTACACCTTC
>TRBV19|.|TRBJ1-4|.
CASTGRIEKLFF
TGTGCCAGTACCGGACGGATCGAAAAACTGTTTTTT
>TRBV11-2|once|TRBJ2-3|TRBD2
CASSLGSGAVDTQYF
TGTGCCAGCAGCTTGGGGAGCGGGGCTGTAGATACGCAGTATTTT
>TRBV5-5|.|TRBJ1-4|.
CASSHDVNEKLFF
TGTGCCAGCAGCCACGACGTTAATGAAAAACTGTTTTTT
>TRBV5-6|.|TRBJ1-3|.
CASRDGSGNTIYF
TGTGCCAGCAGGGACGGCTCTGGAAACACCATATATTTT
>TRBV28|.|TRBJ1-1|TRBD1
CASSSPLVRGRNTEAFF
TGTGCCAGCAGCTCACCCCTCGTGAGGGGGCGGAACACTGAAGCTTTCTTT
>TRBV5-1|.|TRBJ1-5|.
CASSPGLPREPQHF
TGCGCCAGCAGCCCGGGACTGCCTCGAGAGCCCCAGCATTTT
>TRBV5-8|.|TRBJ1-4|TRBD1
CASSPGQGATNEKLFF
TGTGCCAGCAGCCCGGGACAGGGGGCAACTAATGAAAAACTGTTTTTT
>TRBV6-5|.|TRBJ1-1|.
CASRVGGKIGTEAFF
TGTGCCAGCAGGGTTGGGGGGAAGATAGGGACTGAAGCTTTCTTT
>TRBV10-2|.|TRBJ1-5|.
CASSESSSNQPQHF
TGCGCCAGCAGTGAGTCCAGCAGCAATCAGCCCCAGCATTTT
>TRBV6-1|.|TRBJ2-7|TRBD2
CASSQGGRYEQYF
TGTGCCAGCAGTCAGGGAGGGCGCTACGAGCAGTACTTC
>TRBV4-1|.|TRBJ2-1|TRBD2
CASSQSLAGGPYNEQFF
TGCGCCAGCAGCCAGTCCTTAGCGGGGGGGCCTTACAATGAGCAGTTCTTC
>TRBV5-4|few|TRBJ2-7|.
CASSGEATGYNEQYF
TGTGCCAGCAGCGGGGAAGCGACAGGTTACAACGAGCAGTACTTC
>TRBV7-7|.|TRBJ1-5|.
CASSLEPRQANQPQHF
TGTGCTAGCAGCTTAGAACCGAGACAGGCGAATCAGCCCCAGCATTTT
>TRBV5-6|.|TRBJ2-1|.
CASSYTGRNEQFF
TGTGCCAGCAGCTATACAGGGCGCAATGAGCAGTTCTTC
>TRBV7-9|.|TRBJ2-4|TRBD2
CASSSTSVYIQYF
TGTGCCAGCAGCTCAACTAGCGTGTACATTCAGTACTTC
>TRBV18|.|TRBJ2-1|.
CASSPTAPGTSLEQFF
TGTGCCAGCTCACCCACAGCGCCCGGTACAAGTCTTGAGCAGTTCTTC
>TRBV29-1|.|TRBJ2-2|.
CSVRGDMNTGELFF
TGCAGCGTCCGGGGTGATATGAACACCGGGGAGCTGTTTTTT
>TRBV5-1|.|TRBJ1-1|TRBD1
CASSWRGRDTEAFF
TGCGCCAGCAGCTGGAGGGGGCGGGACACTGAAGCTTTCTTT
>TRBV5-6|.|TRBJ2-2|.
CASSLVQYTGELFF
TGTGCCAGCAGCTTGGTACAATACACCGGGGAGCTGTTTTTT
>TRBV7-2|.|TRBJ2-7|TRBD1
CASSLGLGTAAYEQYF
TGTGCCAGCAGCTTAGGTCTCGGGACAGCTGCCTACGAGCAGTACTTC
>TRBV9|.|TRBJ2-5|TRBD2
CASSAGLQETQYF
TGTGCCAGCAGCGCGGGACTACAGGAGACCCAGTACTTC
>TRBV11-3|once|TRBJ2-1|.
CASSPVGGKSHHHDEQFF
TGTGCCAGCAGCCCAGTGGGGGGCAAGTCCCACCATCATGATGAGCAGTTCTTC
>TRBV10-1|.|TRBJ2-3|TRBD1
CASSQSRDRGTDTQYF
TGCGCCAGCAGTCAGAGTAGGGACAGGGGCACAGATACGCAGTATTTT
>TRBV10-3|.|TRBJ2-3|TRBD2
CAISETSGYTDTQYF
TGTGCCATCAGTGAGACTAGCGGTTACACAGATACGCAGTATTTT
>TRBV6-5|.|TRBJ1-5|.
CASSYRQGTNQPQHF
TGTGCCAGCAGTTACCGGCAGGGAACGAATCAGCCCCAGCATTTT
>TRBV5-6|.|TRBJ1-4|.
CASSLTGINEKLFF
TGTGCCAGCAGCTTGACAGGGATAAATGAAAAACTGTTTTTT
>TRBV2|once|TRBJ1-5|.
CASSARGNQPQHF
TGTGCCAGCAGTGCCAGGGGTAATCAGCCCCAGCATTTT
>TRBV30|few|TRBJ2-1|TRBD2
CAKSSGGEQFF
TGTGCCAAATCTAGCGGGGGTGAGCAGTTCTTC
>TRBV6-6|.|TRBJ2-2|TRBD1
CASSSGTGGFGELFF
TGTGCCAGCAGTTCCGGGACAGGGGGCTTCGGGGAGCTGTTTTTT
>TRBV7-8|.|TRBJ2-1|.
CASSPWGGSSYNEQFF
TGTGCCAGCAGCCCATGGGGCGGCAGCTCCTACAATGAGCAGTTCTTC